The source of this T cell receptor beta chain is a study of CD8 T cells in Susac syndrome. Study conclusions and caveats: The CD4+ T cell repertoires, which came from Susac syndrome patients, showed no sign of clonal expansion.

Concerning this clonotype: Its target is not known.

A quantity of roughly 0.5 to 1 ug RNA underwent reverse transcription using random hexamers. Multiplex PCR with immunoSEQ amplified the TCR beta CDR3 across 54 Vbeta and 13 Jbeta. Each CDR3 protein gets one entry after TCRdb re-called the immunoSEQ multiplex PCR reads with MiXCR. The data hold roughly 150,000 distinct CDR3 sequences, with approximately 95% observed a single time. V lost 5 bases, J lost 4 bases, and 3 bases stayed unmatched. This CDR3 comprises 14 residues. CDR1 is KGHSH, CDR2 LQKENI, per germline. The authors sequenced TCR beta from blood CD8+ and CD4+ T cells. The V and J genes are TRBV18 and TRBJ1-4; TRBD1 matches at 8 bases. Source material: CD4+ T cells from PBMCs. The receptor comes from a human donor with Susac syndrome. CDR3 nucleotide sequence: TGTGCCAGCTCATCGACAGGGGATAATGAAAAACTGTTTTTT. Amino acids: CASSSTGDNEKLFF. Supplemented by reference TRBV18 and TRBJ1-4, the full variable domain reads NAGVMQNPRHLVRRRGQEARLRCSPMKGHSHVYWYRQLPEEGLKFMVYLQKENIIDESGMPKERFSAEFPKEGPSILRIQQVVRGDSAAYFCASSSTGDNEKLFFGSGTQLSVL.